A single T cell receptor (beta chain) is shown here with its context. The data derive from a study of Tregs in tolerant kidney transplant recipients. TCRdb's table, derived via immunoSEQ multiplex PCR, lists solely in-frame clones and lacks some. Of tens of thousands of clones in the sample, more than 95% are singletons; the top ten hold approximately 0.34%. The source was Tregs from blood, collected before the transplant. The clonotype originates from a human donor who received a combined kidney and bone marrow transplant.

The CDR3 protein is CASSLRGGWTNYGYTF. The CDR3 DNA reads as TGTGCCAGCAGCTTACGAGGCGGATGGACTAACTATGGCTACACCTTC. The gene calls are TRBV7-2 and TRBJ1-2, with D unresolved. V lost 2 bases to trimming and J lost 0 bases, with 13 bases between them. The CDR3 is made up of 16 amino acids. Looked up from germline, CDR1 is SGHTA and CDR2 is FQGNSA.